Below are 7 T cell receptor beta chains sequenced from a single sample in a study of T cell responses to AZD1222 COVID-19 vaccine. The repertoire was sequenced with immunoSEQ multiplex PCR; TCRdb's copy has only in-frame clones and lacks some. The sample lists about 42,000 clones, more than 70% occurring once. The material was peripheral blood, obtained 28 days after the second AZD1222 dose. The receptors shown here come from an adult who received the AZD1222 COVID-19 vaccine.

V is TRBV6-5 and J is TRBJ2-7, with 7 bases matching TRBD2. V shed 2 bases, J shed 4 bases, and the junction held 2 bases outside the gene matches. The CDR3 runs to 13 residues. From germline, CDR1 is MNHEY and CDR2 SVGAGI. CDR3 bases: TGTGCCAGCAGTTACGCGGGAGAGTACGAGCAGTACTTC. Residues: CASSYAGEYEQYF.

A few counts support this clone. This chain joins TRBV29-1 and TRBJ2-7, with 7 bases fitting TRBD1. The CDR3 has 13 amino acids. Losses at the gene ends were 7 bases for V and 2 bases for J; bases not matched to a gene: 8. Looked up from germline, CDR1 is SQVTM and CDR2 is ANQGSEA. The CDR3 DNA follows: TGCAGCGCCGAGACAGGGACGCCCTACGAGCAGTACTTC. This gives the protein CSAETGTPYEQYF.

This chain connects TRBV5-6 to TRBJ1-6, with D perhaps TRBD1 (5 bases). The length of the CDR3 is 18 residues. V dropped 5 bases and J dropped 3 bases, with 21 bases sitting between them. The germline V gene encodes CDR1 SGHDT and CDR2 YYEEEE. The chain's CDR3 is CASSMQGDSTNYNSPLHF. Written as DNA, the CDR3 is TGTGCCAGCAGTATGCAGGGAGACTCGACCAACTATAATTCACCCCTCCACTTT.

This chain uses TRBV5-1 with TRBJ2-5, with D hard to call. This CDR3 spans 14 amino acids. The V gene's germline CDR1 is SGHRS and CDR2 YFSETQ. V lost 4 bases, J lost 7 bases, and 17 bases lay in between. The CDR3 sequence: CASSEETVGGTQYF. DNA for the CDR3: TGCGCCAGCAGCGAAGAGACGGTAGGCGGGACCCAGTACTTC.

This clone was counted once. The gene calls are TRBV12-3 or TRBV12-4 and TRBJ1-2, with 8 nucleotides matching TRBD1. Trimming cost V 3 bases and J 6 bases; bases outside gene matches: 3. The length of the CDR3 is 13 residues. The CDR3 loop reads CASSFFRGHGYTF. In DNA form, the CDR3 reads TGTGCCAGCAGTTTTTTCAGGGGGCATGGCTACACCTTC.

The chain employs TRBV5-1 and TRBJ2-2; D unresolved. With 6 bases removed from V and 6 bases from J, the gap between germline ends came to 21 bases. This CDR3 is built from 16 residues. Germline CDR1 and CDR2: SGHRS and YFSETQ. The CDR3 region is CASNNPMAGIAGELFF. DNA of the CDR3: TGCGCCAGCAATAACCCCATGGCAGGTATCGCCGGGGAGCTGTTTTTT.

This clone was observed a handful of times. The V call is TRBV19, the J call TRBJ2-5; 8 nucleotides match TRBD1. The CDR3 is 15 amino acids. J gave up 0 bases and V 5 bases, and 5 bases lay outside the gene matches. Germline V CDR1 and CDR2: LNHDA, SQIVND (reference sequence). The CDR3 DNA is TGTGCCAGTAGTGCTCTACAGGGGGACCAAGAGACCCAGTACTTC. It yields the protein CASSALQGDQETQYF.